These 10 T cell receptor beta chains came from one sample sequenced in a study of OX40 agonist ivuxolimab in advanced cancers. TCRdb keeps only in-frame clones here, not all; method: immunoSEQ multiplex PCR. The profile shows fewer than 6,500 clones, approximately 70% of them singletons. The material sequenced was CD4+ or CD8+ T cells sorted from blood, taken in a trial of the OX40 agonist ivuxolimab. All receptors come from an adult with an advanced solid tumor such as melanoma, head and neck, liver or kidney cancer.

V and J are TRBV7-2 and TRBJ2-1; maybe TRBD2 (6 bases). The CDR3 sequence is 15 residues long. Between the trimmed V and J ends, which lost 3 bases and 5 bases, there was a span of 14 bases. Per germline, CDR1 SGHTA and CDR2 FQGNSA. The CDR3 DNA reads TGTGCCAGCAGCTTTTTTGCCGGGAGCCACAATGAGCAGTTCTTC. Translated, it gives CASSFFAGSHNEQFF.

The V and J genes are TRBV28 and TRBJ2-7, with 7 bases fitting TRBD1. The CDR3 runs to 12 residues. Germline CDR1 and CDR2: MDHEN and SYDVKM. V was pared by 8 bases and J by 5 bases, with 6 bases of the junction left unmatched. The CDR3: CASGHRGNEQYF. The DNA of the CDR3 is TGTGCCAGCGGCCACAGGGGTAACGAGCAGTACTTC. Complete variable domain (other parts from reference TRBV28 and TRBJ2-7): DVKVTQSSRYLVKRTGEKVFLECVQDMDHENMFWYRQDPGLGLRLIYFSYDVKMKEKGDIPEGYSVSREKKERFSLILESASTNQTSMYLCASGHRGNEQYFGPGTRLTVT.

The V gene is TRBV5-5, the J gene TRBJ1-1; D perhaps matches TRBD1 (6 bases). The CDR3 contains 14 residues. Germline lookup yields CDR1 SGHKS and CDR2 YYEKEE (reference sequence). V was pared by 4 bases and J by 4 bases, with 14 bases between. The chain's CDR3 is CASSLGWGATEAFF. CDR3 nucleotide sequence: TGTGCCAGCAGCCTGGGCTGGGGGGCCACTGAAGCTTTCTTT.

The chain is built from TRBV10-2 and TRBJ2-1; D gene uncertain. Germline CDR1 WSHSY, CDR2 SAAADI. The CDR3 extends over 11 amino acids. The ends were cut back, 8 bases at V and 8 bases at J, with 10 bases in the middle. In DNA form, the CDR3 reads TGCGCCAGCCAGATGTACCATGAGCAGTTCTTC. It yields the protein CASQMYHEQFF.

The V and J genes are TRBV7-6 and TRBJ2-1; TRBD2 aligns across 8 bases. CDR1 SGHVS and CDR2 FNYEAQ come from the germline V gene. Trimming at V came to 5 bases and at J to 4 bases, leaving 7 bases not matched to a gene. The CDR3 runs 15 residues. CDR3 loop: CASSALAGLYNEQFF. CDR3 in DNA: TGTGCCAGCAGCGCCCTAGCGGGTCTTTACAATGAGCAGTTCTTC.

The chain links TRBV4-3 to TRBJ1-2, with 8 bases identical to TRBD1. V was pared by 1 base and J by 3 bases, with 4 bases of the junction left unmatched. The germline V gene has CDR1 LGHNA and CDR2 YSLEER. The CDR3 spans 15 residues. CDR3 in DNA: TGCGCCAGCAGCCAAGTCGCACAGGGGGACTATGGCTACACCTTC. Translated: CASSQVAQGDYGYTF.

This clone appeared a few times. This chain links TRBV28 with TRBJ2-4; 7 nucleotides line up with TRBD2. The trim removed 3 bases at V and 6 bases at J, leaving 8 bases unmatched. Looked up from germline, CDR1 is MDHEN and CDR2 is SYDVKM. This CDR3 is 15 amino acids long. In DNA form, the CDR3 reads TGTGCCAGCAGTTTGTTAGGGGAGGGTGGAAACATTCAGTACTTC. Protein: CASSLLGEGGNIQYF.

This clone was counted only a few times. The chain employs TRBV7-2 and TRBJ1-3; D is ambiguous. The CDR3 runs to 18 residues. Germline CDR1 is SGHTA and CDR2 is FQGNSA. Deletions cut 5 bases from V and 0 bases from J, with 20 bases between. The CDR3 reads CASSQGYPSSDSGNTIYF. The CDR3 DNA reads as TGTGCCAGCAGCCAAGGGTATCCGTCCTCTGACTCTGGAAACACCATATATTTT.

The chain couples TRBV10-3 to TRBJ2-7; D is unresolved. The germline V gene encodes CDR1 ENHRY and CDR2 SYGVKD. The CDR3 covers 14 residues. The V end lost 3 bases, the J end lost 5 bases, and 14 bases lay between the germline ends. For the CDR3, the DNA is TGTGCCATCAGTGAAAAGTCGGACGCCGACGAGCAGTACTTC. As protein: CAISEKSDADEQYF.

The chain combines TRBV28 with TRBJ2-7; D perhaps matches TRBD1 (5 bases). Germline V CDR1 and CDR2: MDHEN, SYDVKM. The CDR3 runs 14 residues. V lost 2 bases to trimming and J lost 6 bases, with 14 bases between them. The CDR3 here is CASSLTNRGAEQYF. CDR3 coding DNA: TGTGCCAGCAGTTTAACCAACCGTGGGGCCGAGCAGTACTTC.